This T cell receptor beta chain was obtained from a study of early T cells in non-severe SARS-CoV-2 infection. The V gene's germline CDR1 is SQVTM and CDR2 ANQGSEA. CDR3 length equals 14 residues. V shed 7 bases and J shed 6 bases, with 22 bases lying between them. Study-wide results and limits: Matching with VDJdb favored anti-spike CD8 responses (missing private and CD4 specificities).

Turning to this clonotype: Its antigen is currently unknown.

Researchers tagged individual cDNA molecules with unique molecular identifiers. MiXCR, run by TCRdb on the 5' RACE reads, gives a single entry per CDR3 protein. This sample has under 85,000 distinct CDR3 sequences, with around 13% found just once. V is TRBV29-1 and J is TRBJ2-7, with TRBD1 as a possible D gene (6 bases). The specimen was whole blood. The clonotype originates from an adult who was a healthcare worker with PCR-confirmed SARS-CoV-2 infection or an uninfected control (not recorded which). The CDR3 region has the DNA TGCAGCGCAGCTCCAATTACCGACAGGTCCGAGCAGTACTTC. It is translated as CSAAPITDRSEQYF.